This T cell receptor beta chain comes out of a study of blood T cell repertoires in COVID-19. About the research overall: PBMCs, B-cell-depleted T cells, or T cells were the source of the cDNA or gDNA that made up the material.

How the authors handled the data: Nucleated cell number was recorded as an estimate derived from reference gene primer amplification. The method was immunoSEQ multiplex PCR; TCRdb's version includes in-frame clones alone and lacks a portion of them. That table is the source of V, J and clone size, and D and trimming were worked out from the DNA. The repertoire consists of 93,000 or so clones, with 87% occurring once and the leading ten covering 3% to 3.5%. V was pared by 3 bases and J by 4 bases, with 9 bases between. There are 14 residues in the CDR3. Germline V gene data show CDR1 as LNHDA and CDR2 as SQIVND (reference sequence). This clone was detected only once.

The sequence came from a man aged 50 to 60 in a cohort sampled during active COVID-19. Material for sequencing was peripheral blood. This rearrangement joins TRBV19 to TRBJ1-4; tentative D call: TRBD1 (5 bases). CDR3 protein: CASSIFRDNEKLFF. DNA of the CDR3: TGTGCCAGTAGTATTTTCAGGGATAATGAAAAACTGTTTTTT.